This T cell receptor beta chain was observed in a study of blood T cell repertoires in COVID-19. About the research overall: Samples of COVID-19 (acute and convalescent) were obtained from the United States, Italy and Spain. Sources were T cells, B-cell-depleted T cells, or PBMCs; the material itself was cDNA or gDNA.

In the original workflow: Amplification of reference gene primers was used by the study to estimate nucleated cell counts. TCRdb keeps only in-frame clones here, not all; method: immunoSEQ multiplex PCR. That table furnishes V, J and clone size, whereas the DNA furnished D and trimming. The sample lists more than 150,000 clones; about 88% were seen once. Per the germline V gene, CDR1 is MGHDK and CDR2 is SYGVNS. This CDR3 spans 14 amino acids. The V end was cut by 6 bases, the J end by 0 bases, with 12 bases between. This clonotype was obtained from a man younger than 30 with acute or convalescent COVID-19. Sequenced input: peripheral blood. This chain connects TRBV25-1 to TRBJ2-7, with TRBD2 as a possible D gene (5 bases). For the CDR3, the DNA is TGTGCCAGCAGGGCCCCGGAGGCCTCCTACGAGCAGTACTTC. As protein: CASRAPEASYEQYF.